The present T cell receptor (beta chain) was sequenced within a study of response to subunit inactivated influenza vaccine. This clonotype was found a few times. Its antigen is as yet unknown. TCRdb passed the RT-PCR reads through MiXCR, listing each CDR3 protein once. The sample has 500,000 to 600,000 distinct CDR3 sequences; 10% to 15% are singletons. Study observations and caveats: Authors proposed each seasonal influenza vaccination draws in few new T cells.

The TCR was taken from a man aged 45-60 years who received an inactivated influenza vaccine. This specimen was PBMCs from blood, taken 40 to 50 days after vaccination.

The CDR3, as DNA: TGCAGCGTTGGAGGGGGGGAGGTTGGGGCCAACGTCCTGACTTTC. It is translated as CSVGGGEVGANVLTF. The genes are TRBV29-1 and TRBJ2-6, with a tentative D call TRBD2 (7 bases). Between the trimmed V and J ends, which lost 4 bases and 3 bases, there was a span of 13 bases. Germline V gene sequence: CDR1 SQVTM, CDR2 ANQGSEA. This CDR3 comprises 15 residues.